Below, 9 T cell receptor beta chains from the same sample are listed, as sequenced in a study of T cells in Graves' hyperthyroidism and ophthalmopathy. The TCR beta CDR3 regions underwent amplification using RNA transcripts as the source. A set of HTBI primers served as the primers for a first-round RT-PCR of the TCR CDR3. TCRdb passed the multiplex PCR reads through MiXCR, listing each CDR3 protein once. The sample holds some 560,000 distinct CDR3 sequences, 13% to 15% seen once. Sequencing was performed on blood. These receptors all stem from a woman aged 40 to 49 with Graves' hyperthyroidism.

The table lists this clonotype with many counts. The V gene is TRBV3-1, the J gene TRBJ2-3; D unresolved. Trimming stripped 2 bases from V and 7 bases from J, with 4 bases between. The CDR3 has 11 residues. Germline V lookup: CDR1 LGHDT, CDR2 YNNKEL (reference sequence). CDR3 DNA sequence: TGTGCCAGCAGCCAAATCCATACGCAGTATTTT. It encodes CASSQIHTQYF.

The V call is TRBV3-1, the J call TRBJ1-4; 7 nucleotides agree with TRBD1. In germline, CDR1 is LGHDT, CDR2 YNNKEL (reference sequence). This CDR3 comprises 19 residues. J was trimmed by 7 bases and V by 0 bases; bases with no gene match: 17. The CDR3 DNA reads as TGTGCCAGCAGCCAAGAAGCCGGGACAGCATTCCCCGTGGGTGAAAAACTGTTTTTT. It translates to CASSQEAGTAFPVGEKLFF.

The CDR3 nucleotides are TGTGCCAGCAGCGTAGGGACATTGAACACTGAAGCTTTCTTT. This encodes CASSVGTLNTEAFF. V and J are TRBV9 and TRBJ1-1; TRBD1 is a possible D gene (5 bases). The CDR3 contains 14 residues. V was clipped by 0 bases and J by 0 bases, with 6 bases between them. The germline CDR1 and CDR2 sequences are SGDLS and YYNGEE.

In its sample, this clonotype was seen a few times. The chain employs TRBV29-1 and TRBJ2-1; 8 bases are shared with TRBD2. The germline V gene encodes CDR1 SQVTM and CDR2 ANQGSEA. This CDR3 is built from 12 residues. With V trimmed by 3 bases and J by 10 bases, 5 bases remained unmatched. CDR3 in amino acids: CSVDRPSGEQFF. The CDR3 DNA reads TGCAGCGTTGATAGGCCTAGCGGGGAGCAGTTCTTC.

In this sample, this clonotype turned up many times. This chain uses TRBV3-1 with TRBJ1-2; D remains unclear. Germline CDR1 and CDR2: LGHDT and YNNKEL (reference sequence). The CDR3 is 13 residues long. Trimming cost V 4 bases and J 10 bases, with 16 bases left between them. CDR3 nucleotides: TGTGCCAGCAGCCTGAGCCGGCCCCATGACTACACCTTC. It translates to CASSLSRPHDYTF.

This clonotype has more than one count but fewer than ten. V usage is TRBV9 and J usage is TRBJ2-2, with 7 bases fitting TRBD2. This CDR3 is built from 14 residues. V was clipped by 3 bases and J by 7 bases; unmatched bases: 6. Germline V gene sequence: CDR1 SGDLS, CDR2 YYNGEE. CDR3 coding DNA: TGTGCCAGCAGCGCCGGGGGGTCCCTCGGGGAGCTGTTTTTT. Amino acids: CASSAGGSLGELFF.

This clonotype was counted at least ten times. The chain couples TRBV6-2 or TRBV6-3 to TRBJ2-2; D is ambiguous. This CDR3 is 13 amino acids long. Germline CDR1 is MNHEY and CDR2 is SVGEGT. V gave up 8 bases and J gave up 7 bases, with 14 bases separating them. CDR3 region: CASERQVNGELFF. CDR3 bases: TGTGCCAGCGAGAGGCAGGTTAACGGGGAGCTGTTTTTT.

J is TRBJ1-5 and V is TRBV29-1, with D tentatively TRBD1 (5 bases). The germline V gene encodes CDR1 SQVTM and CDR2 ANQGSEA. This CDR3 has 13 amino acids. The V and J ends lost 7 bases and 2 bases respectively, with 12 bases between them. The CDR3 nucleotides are TGCAGCGCGGGGGACGGGGGCAATCAGCCCCAGCATTTT. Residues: CSAGDGGNQPQHF.

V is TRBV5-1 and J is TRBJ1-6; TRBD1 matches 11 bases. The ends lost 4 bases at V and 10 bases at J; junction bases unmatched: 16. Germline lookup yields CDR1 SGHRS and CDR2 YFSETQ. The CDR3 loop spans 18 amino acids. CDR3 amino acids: CASSDRDRGFSRGSPLHF. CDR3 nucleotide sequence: TGCGCCAGCAGCGACCGGGACAGGGGGTTCTCCCGTGGATCACCCCTCCACTTT. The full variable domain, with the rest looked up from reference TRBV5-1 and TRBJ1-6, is KAGVTQTPRYLIKTRGQQVTLSCSPISGHRSVSWYQQTPGQGLQFLFEYFSETQRNKGNFPGRFSGRQFSNSRSEMNVSTLELGDSALYLCASSDRDRGFSRGSPLHFGNGTRLTVT.